This T cell receptor beta chain came from a study of shared clonotypes between healthy human individuals. Notes on the study in general: Large depth notwithstanding, sorted-subset sequencing proved incomplete by rarefaction. Tissues were not sampled, only blood, and their repertoires likely differ.

Each donor was a Caucasian adult residing in Nashville, Tennessee. Germline CDR1 and CDR2: SGHRS and YFSETQ. The V end was cut by 4 bases, the J end by 4 bases, with 20 bases between. The CDR3 runs to 16 residues. On this clone: Its cognate antigen is unknown.

The data were produced by immunoSEQ multiplex PCR, yet TCRdb's version contains in-frame clones alone and is incomplete. The profile shows 2 million to 2.5 million clones, approximately 95% of them singletons. Input material: naive CD4+ T cells from PBMCs. Subset specified: CD45RA+ positively selected. This receptor was obtained from a man aged 18 to 35 in good health. Some clones in this sample may be carry-over from other donors' samples. The genes are TRBV5-1 and TRBJ1-1; perhaps TRBD1 as D (5 bases). The CDR3 here is CASSPAAGGRGTEAFF. The CDR3 DNA sequence: TGCGCCAGCAGCCCCGCGGCGGGGGGAAGGGGCACTGAAGCTTTCTTT.